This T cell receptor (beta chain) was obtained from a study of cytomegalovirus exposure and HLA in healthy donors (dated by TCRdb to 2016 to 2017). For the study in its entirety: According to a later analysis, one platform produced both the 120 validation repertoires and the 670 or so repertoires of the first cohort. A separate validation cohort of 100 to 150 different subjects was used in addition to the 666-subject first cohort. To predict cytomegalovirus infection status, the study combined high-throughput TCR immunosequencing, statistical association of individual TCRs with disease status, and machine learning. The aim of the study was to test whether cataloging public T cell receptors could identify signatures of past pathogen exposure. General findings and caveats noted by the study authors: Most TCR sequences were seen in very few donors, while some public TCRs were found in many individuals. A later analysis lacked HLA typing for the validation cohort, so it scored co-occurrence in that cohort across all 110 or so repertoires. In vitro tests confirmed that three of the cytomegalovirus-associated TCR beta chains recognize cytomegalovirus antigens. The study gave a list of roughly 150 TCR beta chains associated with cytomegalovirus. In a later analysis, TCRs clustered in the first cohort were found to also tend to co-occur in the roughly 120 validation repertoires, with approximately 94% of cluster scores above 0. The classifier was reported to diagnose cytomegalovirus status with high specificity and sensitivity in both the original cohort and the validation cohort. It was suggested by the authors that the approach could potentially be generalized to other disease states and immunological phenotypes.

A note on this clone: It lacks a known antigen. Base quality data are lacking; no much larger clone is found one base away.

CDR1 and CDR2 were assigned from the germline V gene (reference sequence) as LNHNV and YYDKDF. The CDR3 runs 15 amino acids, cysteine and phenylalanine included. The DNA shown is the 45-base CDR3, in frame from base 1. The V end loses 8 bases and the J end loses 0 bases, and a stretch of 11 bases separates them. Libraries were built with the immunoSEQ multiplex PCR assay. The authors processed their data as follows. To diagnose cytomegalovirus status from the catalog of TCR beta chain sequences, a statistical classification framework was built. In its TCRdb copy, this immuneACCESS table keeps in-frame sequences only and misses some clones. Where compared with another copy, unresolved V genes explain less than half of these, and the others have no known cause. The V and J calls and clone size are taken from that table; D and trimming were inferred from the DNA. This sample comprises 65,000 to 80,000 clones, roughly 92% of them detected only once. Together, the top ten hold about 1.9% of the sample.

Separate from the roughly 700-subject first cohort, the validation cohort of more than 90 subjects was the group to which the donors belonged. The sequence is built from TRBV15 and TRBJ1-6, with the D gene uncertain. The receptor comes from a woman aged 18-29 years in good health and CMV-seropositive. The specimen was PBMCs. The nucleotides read TGTGCCACCTATCAGTCGTCCTCCTATAATTCACCCCTCCACTTT. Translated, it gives CATYQSSSYNSPLHF.